This TCR beta chain was profiled in a study of blood T cell repertoires in COVID-19. Overall study context: T cells, B-cell-depleted T cells, or PBMCs supplied cDNA or gDNA.

TCRdb's copy holds only in-frame clones and misses some; the assay was immunoSEQ multiplex PCR. Of more than 250,000 clones listed, over 70% were seen once; the top ten hold 1% to 1.5%. With 5 bases removed from V and 5 bases from J, the gap between germline ends came to 14 bases. This CDR3 has 15 residues. Germline V CDR1 and CDR2: SGHRS, YFSETQ. This sequence joins TRBV5-1 and TRBJ1-6, with a tentative D call TRBD1 (6 bases). The sample was peripheral blood. The origin of this receptor is a woman aged 45-59 years with acute or convalescent COVID-19. As DNA, the CDR3 is TGCGCCAGCAGTTTCGAGACAGGAAATAATTCACCCCTCCACTTT. Amino acid sequence: CASSFETGNNSPLHF.